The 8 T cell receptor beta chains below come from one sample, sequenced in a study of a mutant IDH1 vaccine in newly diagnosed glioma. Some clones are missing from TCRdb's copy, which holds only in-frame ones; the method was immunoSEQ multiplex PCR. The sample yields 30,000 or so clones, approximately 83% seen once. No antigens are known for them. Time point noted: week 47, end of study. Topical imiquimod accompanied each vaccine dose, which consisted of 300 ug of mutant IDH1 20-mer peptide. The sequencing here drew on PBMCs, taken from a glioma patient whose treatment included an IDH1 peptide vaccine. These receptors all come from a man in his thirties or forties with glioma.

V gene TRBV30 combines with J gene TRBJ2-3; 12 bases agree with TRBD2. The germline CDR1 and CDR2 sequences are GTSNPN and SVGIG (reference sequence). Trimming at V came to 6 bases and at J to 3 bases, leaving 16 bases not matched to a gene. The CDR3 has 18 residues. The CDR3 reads CACPATLAGGPTTDTQYF. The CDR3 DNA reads TGTGCCTGCCCCGCTACCCTAGCGGGGGGGCCGACGACAGATACGCAGTATTTT. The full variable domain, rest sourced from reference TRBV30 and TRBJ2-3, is SQTIHQWPATLVQPVGSPLSLECTVEGTSNPNLYWYRQAAGRGLQLLFYSVGIGQISSEVPQNLSASRPQDRQFILSSKKLLLSDSGFYLCACPATLAGGPTTDTQYFGPGTRLTVL.

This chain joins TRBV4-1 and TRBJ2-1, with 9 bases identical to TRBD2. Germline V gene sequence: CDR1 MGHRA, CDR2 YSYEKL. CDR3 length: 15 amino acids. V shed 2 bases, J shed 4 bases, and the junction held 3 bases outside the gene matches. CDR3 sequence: CASSQSGLAYNEQFF. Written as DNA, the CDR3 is TGCGCCAGCAGCCAATCGGGACTAGCTTACAATGAGCAGTTCTTC.

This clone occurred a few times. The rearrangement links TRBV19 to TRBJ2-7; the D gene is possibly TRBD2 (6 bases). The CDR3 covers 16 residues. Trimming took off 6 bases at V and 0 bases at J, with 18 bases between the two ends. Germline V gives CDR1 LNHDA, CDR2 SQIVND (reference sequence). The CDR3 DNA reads TGTGCCAGTAGAATGCGGGGCTCCCTTGACTCCTACGAGCAGTACTTC. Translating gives CASRMRGSLDSYEQYF.

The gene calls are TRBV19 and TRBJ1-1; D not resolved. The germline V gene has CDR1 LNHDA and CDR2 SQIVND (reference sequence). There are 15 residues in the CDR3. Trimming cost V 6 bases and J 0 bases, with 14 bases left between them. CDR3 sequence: CASRSPGRMNTEAFF. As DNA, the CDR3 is TGTGCCAGTAGGAGCCCCGGGCGGATGAACACTGAAGCTTTCTTT.

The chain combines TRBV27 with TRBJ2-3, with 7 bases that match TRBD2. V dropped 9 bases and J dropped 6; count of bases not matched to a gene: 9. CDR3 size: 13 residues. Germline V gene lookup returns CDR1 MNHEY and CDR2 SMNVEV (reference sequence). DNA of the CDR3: TGTGCCAGTGGGGCCTACGGGGGGGATACGCAGTATTTT. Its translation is CASGAYGGDTQYF.

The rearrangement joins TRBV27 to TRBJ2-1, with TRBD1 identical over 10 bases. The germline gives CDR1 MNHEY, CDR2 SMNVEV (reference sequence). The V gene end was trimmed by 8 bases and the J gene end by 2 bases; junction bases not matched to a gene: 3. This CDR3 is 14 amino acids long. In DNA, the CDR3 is TGTGCCAGCGCGACAGGGGGCGCCTACAATGAGCAGTTCTTC. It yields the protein CASATGGAYNEQFF.

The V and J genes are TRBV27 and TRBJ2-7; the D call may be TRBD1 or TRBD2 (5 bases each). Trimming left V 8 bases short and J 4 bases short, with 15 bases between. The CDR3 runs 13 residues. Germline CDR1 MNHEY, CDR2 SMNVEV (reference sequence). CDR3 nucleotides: TGTGCCAGCGCCTTCGGGACGGGGTACGAGCAGTACTTC. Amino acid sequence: CASAFGTGYEQYF.

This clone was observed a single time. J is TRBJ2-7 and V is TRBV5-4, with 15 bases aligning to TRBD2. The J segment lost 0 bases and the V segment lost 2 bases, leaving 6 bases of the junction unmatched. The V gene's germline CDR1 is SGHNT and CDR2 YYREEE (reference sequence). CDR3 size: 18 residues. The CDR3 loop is CASSLGTSGGSNSYEQYF. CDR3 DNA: TGTGCCAGCAGCTTAGGGACTAGCGGGGGGAGCAACTCCTACGAGCAGTACTTC.